The source of this T cell receptor (beta chain) is a study of CD8+ T cells in alopecia areata. Across the whole study: Treated patients were dosed with oral tofacitinib, taking 5 to 10 mg twice daily.

Germline CDR1 is SGHRS and CDR2 is YFSETQ. The CDR3 is 16 amino acids. Trimming took 2 bases from V and 1 from J; bases not matched to a gene: 4. Study-level results: Patients shared TCRs less clearly than mice did, possibly owing to HLA. The study found higher clonality in lesional than normal scalp, especially in alopecia totalis/universalis.

Extracted RNA was reverse transcribed into cDNA, the sequencing template. Sequencing used immunoSEQ multiplex PCR; TCRdb keeps in-frame clones, though not all of them. Of approximately 200,000 clones listed, roughly 64% are singletons. Noted treatment: oral pan-JAK inhibitor, 5-10 mg twice daily. The study team obtained lesional scalp punch biopsies and peripheral blood from alopecia areata patients. The sample holds a few counts of this clone. The antigen is undetermined. This specimen was CD4+ T cells sorted from blood, taken at week 24, from a patient treated with tofacitinib. V and J are TRBV5-1 and TRBJ2-3, with 10 bases matching TRBD2. This TCR was recovered from a human donor with alopecia areata. CDR3 sequence: CASSFWLAGGTDTQYF. The CDR3 nucleotides are TGCGCCAGCAGCTTCTGGCTAGCGGGAGGCACAGATACGCAGTATTTT.